This TCR beta chain is from a study of cytomegalovirus exposure and HLA in healthy donors. The germline V gene has CDR1 ENHRY and CDR2 SYGVKD. Trimming stripped 6 bases from V and 4 bases from J, with 18 bases between. CDR3 length equals 16 residues. PCR employed 60 Vbeta and 13 Jbeta primers. Sequencing used immunoSEQ multiplex PCR; TCRdb keeps in-frame clones, though not all of them. The table lists 100,000 to 150,000 clones, approximately 74% of them singletons. Sequencing was carried out using PBMCs. The chain joins TRBV10-3 to TRBJ1-4, with D possibly matching TRBD1 (5 bases). This clonotype was obtained from a male donor in good health and CMV-seronegative. Here the CDR3 DNA reads TGTGCCATCAGCGCTGGGGCCAGCAGCAATAATGAAAAACTGTTTTTT. As protein: CAISAGASSNNEKLFF.